The clone carrying this TCR beta chain occurred once. The antigen is not known. Assay used: immunoSEQ multiplex PCR; TCRdb lists only in-frame clones, some missing. The table lists 10,000 to 15,000 clones, 91% of them singletons. The data stem from a study of T cell clonotyping in hematopoietic cell transplantation. Study findings and constraints: Pathologically expanded recipient clonotypes increased progressively from day 30 to day 180 as diversity fell. Broader posttransplant TCR repertoire diversity was predicted by graft donor and pretransplant recipient Inverse Simpson Index values. CD4 and CD8 repertoire contributions could not be separated without sorting.

Germline values: CDR1 SQVTM, CDR2 ANQGSEA. The CDR3 runs 14 residues. Deletions cut 3 bases from V and 5 bases from J, with 16 bases between. The material sequenced was peripheral blood mononuclear cells. This sequence was found in a woman aged 50 to 60 in good health. Some clones in this sample may be carry-over from other donors' samples. V is TRBV29-1 and J is TRBJ1-2, with D perhaps TRBD1 (6 bases). CDR3 region: CSVDQGRGAYGYTF. The CDR3 coding sequence is TGCAGCGTTGACCAGGGGCGTGGGGCTTATGGCTACACCTTC.